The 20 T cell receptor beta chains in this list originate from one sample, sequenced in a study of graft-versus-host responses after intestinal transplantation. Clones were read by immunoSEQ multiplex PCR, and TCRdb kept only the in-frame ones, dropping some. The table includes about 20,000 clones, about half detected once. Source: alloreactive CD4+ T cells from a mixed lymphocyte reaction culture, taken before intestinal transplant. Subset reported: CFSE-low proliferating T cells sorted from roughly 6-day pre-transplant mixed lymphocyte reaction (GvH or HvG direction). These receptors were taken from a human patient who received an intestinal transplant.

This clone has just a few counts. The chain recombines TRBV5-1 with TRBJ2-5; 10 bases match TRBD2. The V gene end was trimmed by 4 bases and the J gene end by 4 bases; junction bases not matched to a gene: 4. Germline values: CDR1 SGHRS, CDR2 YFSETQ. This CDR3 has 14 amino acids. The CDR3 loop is CASSLAGVGETQYF. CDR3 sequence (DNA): TGCGCCAGCAGCCTAGCGGGGGTTGGAGAGACCCAGTACTTC.

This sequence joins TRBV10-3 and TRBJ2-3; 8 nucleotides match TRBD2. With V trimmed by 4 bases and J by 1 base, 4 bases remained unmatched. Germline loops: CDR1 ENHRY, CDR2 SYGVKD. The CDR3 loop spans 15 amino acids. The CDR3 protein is CAISGGGLRTDTQYF. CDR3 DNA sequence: TGTGCCATCAGTGGCGGGGGGCTACGCACAGATACGCAGTATTTT.

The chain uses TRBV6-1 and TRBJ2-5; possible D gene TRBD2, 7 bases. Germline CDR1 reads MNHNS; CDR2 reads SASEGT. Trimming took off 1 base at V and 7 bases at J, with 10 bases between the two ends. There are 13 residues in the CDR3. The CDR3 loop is CASSEGGGVTQYF. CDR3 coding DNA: TGTGCCAGCAGTGAAGGAGGGGGGGTGACCCAGTACTTC.

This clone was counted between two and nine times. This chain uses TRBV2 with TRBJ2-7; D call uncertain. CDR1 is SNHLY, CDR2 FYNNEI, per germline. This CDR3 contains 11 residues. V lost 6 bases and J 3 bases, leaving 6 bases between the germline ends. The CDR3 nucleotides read TGTGCCAGCAGCCCCCACTACGAGCAGTACTTC. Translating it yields CASSPHYEQYF.

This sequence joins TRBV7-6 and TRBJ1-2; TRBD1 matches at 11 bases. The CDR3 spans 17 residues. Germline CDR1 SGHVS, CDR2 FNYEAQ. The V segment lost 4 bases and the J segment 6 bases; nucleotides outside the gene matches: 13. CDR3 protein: CASSSFGTGGILDGYTF. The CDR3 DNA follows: TGTGCCAGCAGCTCTTTTGGGACAGGGGGTATATTGGATGGCTACACCTTC.

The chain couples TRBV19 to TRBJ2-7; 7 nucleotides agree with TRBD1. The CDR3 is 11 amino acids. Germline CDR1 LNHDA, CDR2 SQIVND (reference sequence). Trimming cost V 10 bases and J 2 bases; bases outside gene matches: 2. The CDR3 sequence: CATGQAYEQYF. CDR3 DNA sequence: TGTGCCACTGGACAGGCCTACGAGCAGTACTTC.

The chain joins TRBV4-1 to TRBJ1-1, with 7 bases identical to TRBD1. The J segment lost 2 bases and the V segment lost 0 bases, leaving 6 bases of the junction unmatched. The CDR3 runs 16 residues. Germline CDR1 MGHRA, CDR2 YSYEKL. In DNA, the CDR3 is TGCGCCAGCAGCCAAGACCGACAGGGTTTTAACACTGAAGCTTTCTTT. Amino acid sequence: CASSQDRQGFNTEAFF.

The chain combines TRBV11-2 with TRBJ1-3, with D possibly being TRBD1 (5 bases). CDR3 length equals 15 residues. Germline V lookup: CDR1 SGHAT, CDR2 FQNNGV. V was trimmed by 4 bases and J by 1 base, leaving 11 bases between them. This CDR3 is CASSSWGGSGNTIYF. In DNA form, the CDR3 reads TGTGCCAGCAGCTCTTGGGGGGGATCTGGAAACACCATATATTTT.

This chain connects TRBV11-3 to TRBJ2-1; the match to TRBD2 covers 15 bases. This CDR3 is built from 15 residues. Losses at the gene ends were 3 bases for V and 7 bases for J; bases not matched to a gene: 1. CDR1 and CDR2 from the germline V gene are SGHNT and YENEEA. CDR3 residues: CASSFGLAGGNEQFF. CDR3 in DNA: TGTGCCAGCAGCTTCGGACTAGCGGGGGGGAATGAGCAGTTCTTC. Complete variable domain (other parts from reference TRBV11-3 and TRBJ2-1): EAGVVQSPRYKIIEKKQPVAFWCNPISGHNTLYWYLQNLGQGPELLIRYENEEAVDDSQLPKDRFSAERLKGVDSTLKIQPAELGDSAVYLCASSFGLAGGNEQFFGPGTRLTVL.

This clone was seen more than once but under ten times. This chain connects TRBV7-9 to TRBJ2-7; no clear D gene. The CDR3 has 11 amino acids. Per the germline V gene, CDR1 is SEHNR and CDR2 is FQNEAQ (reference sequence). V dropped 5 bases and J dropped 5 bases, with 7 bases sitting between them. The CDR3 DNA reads TGTGCCAGCAGCCCAATCAACGAGCAGTACTTC. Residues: CASSPINEQYF. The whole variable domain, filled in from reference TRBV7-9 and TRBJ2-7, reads DTGVSQNPRHKITKRGQNVTFRCDPISEHNRLYWYRQTLGQGPEFLTYFQNEAQLEKSRLLSDRFSAERPKGSFSTLEIQRTEQGDSAMYLCASSPINEQYFGPGTRLTVT.

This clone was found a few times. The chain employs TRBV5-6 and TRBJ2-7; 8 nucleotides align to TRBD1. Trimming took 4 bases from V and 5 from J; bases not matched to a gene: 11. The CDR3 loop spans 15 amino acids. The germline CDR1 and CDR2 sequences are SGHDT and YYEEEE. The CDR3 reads CASSGTGLGLDEQYF. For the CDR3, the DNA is TGTGCCAGCAGCGGGACAGGCCTGGGGTTGGACGAGCAGTACTTC.

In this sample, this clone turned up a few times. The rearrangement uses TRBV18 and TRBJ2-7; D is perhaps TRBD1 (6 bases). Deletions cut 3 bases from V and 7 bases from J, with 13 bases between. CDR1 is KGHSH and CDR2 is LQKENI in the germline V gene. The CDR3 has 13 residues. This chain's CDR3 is CASSPLGAGEQYF. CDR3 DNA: TGTGCCAGCTCACCTCTGGGGGCCGGAGAGCAGTACTTC. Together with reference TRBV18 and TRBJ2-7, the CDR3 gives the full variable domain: NAGVMQNPRHLVRRRGQEARLRCSPMKGHSHVYWYRQLPEEGLKFMVYLQKENIIDESGMPKERFSAEFPKEGPSILRIQQVVRGDSAAYFCASSPLGAGEQYFGPGTRLTVT.

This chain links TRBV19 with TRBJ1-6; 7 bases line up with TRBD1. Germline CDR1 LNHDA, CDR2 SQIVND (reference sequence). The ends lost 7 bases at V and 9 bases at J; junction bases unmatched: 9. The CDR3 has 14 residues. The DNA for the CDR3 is TGTGCCAGTAAACCCGGGACAGATCCTTCACCCCTCCACTTT. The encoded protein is CASKPGTDPSPLHF. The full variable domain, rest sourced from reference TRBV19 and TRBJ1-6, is DGGITQSPKYLFRKEGQNVTLSCEQNLNHDAMYWYRQDPGQGLRLIYYSQIVNDFQKGDIAEGYSVSREKKESFPLTVTSAQKNPTAFYLCASKPGTDPSPLHFGNGTRLTVT.

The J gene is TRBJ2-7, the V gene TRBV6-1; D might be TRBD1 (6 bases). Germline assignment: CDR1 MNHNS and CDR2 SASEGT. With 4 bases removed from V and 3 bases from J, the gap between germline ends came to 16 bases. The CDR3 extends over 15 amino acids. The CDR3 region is CASSVSGTRGYEQYF. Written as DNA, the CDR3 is TGTGCCAGCAGTGTCTCCGGGACACGGGGCTACGAGCAGTACTTC.

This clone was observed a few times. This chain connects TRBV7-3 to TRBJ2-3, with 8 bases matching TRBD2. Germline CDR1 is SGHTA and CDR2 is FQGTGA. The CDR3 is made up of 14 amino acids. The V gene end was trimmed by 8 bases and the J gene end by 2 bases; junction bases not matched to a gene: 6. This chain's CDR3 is CASGAGLDTDTQYF. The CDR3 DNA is TGTGCCAGCGGGGCGGGACTAGACACAGATACGCAGTATTTT.

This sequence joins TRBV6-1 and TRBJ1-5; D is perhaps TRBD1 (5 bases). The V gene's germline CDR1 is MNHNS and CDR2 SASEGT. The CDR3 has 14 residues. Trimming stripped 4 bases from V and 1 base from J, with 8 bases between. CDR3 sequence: CASSGQLSNQPQHF. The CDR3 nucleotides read TGTGCCAGCAGTGGACAGCTGAGCAATCAGCCCCAGCATTTT.

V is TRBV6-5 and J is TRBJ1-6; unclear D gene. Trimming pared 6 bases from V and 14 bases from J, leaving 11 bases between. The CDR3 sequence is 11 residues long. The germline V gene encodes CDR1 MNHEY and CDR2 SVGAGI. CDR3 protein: CASREGLTLHF. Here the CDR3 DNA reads TGTGCCAGCAGGGAGGGCCTAACCCTCCACTTT.

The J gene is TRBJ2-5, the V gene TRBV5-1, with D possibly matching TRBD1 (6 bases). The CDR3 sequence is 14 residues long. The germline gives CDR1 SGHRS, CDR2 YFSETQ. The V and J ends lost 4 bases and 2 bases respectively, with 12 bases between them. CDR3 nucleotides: TGCGCCAGCAGCGCCCAGGGGATACAAGAGACCCAGTACTTC. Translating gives CASSAQGIQETQYF.

CDR3: CASKGRPGHQPQHF. The CDR3 bases are TGTGCCAGCAAGGGGCGGCCAGGGCATCAGCCCCAGCATTTT. This chain connects TRBV6-1 to TRBJ1-5; tentatively, D is TRBD1 (5 bases). Germline-derived CDR1 and CDR2 are MNHNS and SASEGT. The CDR3 consists of 14 residues. The ends were cut back, 7 bases at V and 5 bases at J, with 15 bases in the middle.

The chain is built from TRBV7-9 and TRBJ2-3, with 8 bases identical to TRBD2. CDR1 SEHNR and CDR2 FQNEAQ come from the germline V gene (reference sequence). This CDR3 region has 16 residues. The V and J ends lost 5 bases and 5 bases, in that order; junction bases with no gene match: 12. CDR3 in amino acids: CASSPNTGGLGDTQYF. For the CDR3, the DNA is TGTGCCAGCAGCCCGAACACGGGGGGGCTAGGAGATACGCAGTATTTT. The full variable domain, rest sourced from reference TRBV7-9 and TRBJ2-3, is DTGVSQNPRHKITKRGQNVTFRCDPISEHNRLYWYRQTLGQGPEFLTYFQNEAQLEKSRLLSDRFSAERPKGSFSTLEIQRTEQGDSAMYLCASSPNTGGLGDTQYFGPGTRLTVL.